This T cell receptor beta chain was documented in a study of somatic mutations in cytotoxic T cells in rheumatoid arthritis. Study-level background: No treatment had yet been given when patient blood (under 34 ml EDTA) was drawn, right after diagnosis.

Per the study methods: Among patient CD8+ clones larger than 1%, matches to published virus-specific TCRB sequences were rare. TCRdb keeps only in-frame clones here, not all; method: immunoSEQ multiplex PCR. That table furnishes V, J and clone size, whereas the DNA furnished D and trimming. The table includes some 4,300 clones, about 80% detected once. J gave up 1 base and V 3 bases, and 1 base lay outside the gene matches. There are 14 residues in the CDR3. Germline V gene lookup returns CDR1 SGHTA and CDR2 FQGTGA. The clonotype originates from a woman in her sixties with rheumatoid arthritis. Sequencing was done on a sample of CD8+ T cells sorted from blood. The chain uses TRBV7-3 and TRBJ2-3; 7 bases line up with TRBD2. CDR3 DNA sequence: TGTGCCAGCAGCTTGGCGGGGGGCACAGATACGCAGTATTTT. Its protein product is CASSLAGGTDTQYF.